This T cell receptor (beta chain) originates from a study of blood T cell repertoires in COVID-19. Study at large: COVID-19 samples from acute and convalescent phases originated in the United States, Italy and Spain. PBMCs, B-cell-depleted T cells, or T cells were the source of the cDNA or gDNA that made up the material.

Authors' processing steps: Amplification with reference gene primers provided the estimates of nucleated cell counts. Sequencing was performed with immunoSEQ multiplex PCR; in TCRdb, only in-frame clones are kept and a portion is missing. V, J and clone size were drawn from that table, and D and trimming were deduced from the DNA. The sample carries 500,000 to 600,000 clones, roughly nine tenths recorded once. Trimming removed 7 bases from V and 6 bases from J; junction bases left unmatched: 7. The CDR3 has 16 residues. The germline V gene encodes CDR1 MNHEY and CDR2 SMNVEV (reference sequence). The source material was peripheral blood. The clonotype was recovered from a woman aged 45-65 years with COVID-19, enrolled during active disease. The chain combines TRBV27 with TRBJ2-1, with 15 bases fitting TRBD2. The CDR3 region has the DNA TGTGCCAGCAAGGGACTAGCGGGGGGTCTGGGCAATGAGCAGTTCTTC. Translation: CASKGLAGGLGNEQFF.